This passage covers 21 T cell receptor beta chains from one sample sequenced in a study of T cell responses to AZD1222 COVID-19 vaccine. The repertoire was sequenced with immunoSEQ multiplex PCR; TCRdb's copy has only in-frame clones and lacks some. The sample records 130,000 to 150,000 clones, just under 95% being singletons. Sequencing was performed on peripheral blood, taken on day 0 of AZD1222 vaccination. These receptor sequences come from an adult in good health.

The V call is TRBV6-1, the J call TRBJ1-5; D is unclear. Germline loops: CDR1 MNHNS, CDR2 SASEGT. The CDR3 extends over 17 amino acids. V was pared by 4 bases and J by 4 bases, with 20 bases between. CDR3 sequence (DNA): TGTGCCAGCAGTGTTGTCGCAGTCGGAATTCGGAATCAGCCCCAGCATTTT. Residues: CASSVVAVGIRNQPQHF.

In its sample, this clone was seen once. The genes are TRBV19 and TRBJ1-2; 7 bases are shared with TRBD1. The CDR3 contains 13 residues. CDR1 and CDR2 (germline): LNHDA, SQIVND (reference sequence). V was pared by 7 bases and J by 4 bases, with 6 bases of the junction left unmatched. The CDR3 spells CASNRGQTYGYTF. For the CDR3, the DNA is TGTGCCAGTAACCGGGGACAGACCTATGGCTACACCTTC.

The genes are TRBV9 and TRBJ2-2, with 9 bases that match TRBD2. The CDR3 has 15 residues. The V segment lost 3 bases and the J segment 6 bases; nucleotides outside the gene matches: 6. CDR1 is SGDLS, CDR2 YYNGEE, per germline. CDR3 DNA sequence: TGTGCCAGCAGCGGTAGCGGGAGTTGGGCCGGGGAGCTGTTTTTT. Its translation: CASSGSGSWAGELFF. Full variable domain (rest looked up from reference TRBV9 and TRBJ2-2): DSGVTQTPKHLITATGQRVTLRCSPRSGDLSVYWYQQSLDQGLQFLIQYYNGEERAKGNILERFSAQQFPDLHSELNLSSLELGDSALYFCASSGSGSWAGELFFGEGSRLTVL.

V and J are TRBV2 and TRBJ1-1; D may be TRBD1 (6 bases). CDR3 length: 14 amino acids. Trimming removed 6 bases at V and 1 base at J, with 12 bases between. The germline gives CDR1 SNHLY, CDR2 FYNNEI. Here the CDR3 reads CASRRGHQNTEAFF. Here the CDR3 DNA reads TGTGCCAGCAGGCGGGGACACCAGAACACTGAAGCTTTCTTT. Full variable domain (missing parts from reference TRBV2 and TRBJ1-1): EPEVTQTPSHQVTQMGQEVILRCVPISNHLYFYWYRQILGQKVEFLVSFYNNEISEKSEIFDDQFSVERPDGSNFTLKIRSTKLEDSAMYFCASRRGHQNTEAFFGQGTRLTVV.

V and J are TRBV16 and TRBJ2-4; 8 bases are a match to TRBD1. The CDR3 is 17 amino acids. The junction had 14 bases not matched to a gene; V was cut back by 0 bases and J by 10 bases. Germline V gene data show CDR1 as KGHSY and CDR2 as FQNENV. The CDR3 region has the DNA TGTGCCAGCAGCCAATCCCCGGGACAGGCCGTTGGGAATATTCAGTACTTC. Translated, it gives CASSQSPGQAVGNIQYF.

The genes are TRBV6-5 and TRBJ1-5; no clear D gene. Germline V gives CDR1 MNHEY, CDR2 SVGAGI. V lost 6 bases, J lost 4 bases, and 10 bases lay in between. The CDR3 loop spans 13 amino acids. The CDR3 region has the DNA TGTGCCAGCAGCACACGTCGGAATCAGCCCCAGCATTTT. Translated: CASSTRRNQPQHF.

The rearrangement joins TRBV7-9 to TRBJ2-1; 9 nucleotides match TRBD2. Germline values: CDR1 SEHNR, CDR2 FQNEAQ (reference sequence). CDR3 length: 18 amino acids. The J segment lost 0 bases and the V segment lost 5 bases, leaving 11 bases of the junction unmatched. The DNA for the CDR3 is TGTGCCAGCAGCCAATCACACGTAGCGGGAGCCTCCTACAATGAGCAGTTCTTC. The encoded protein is CASSQSHVAGASYNEQFF. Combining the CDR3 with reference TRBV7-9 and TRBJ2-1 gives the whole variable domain DTGVSQNPRHKITKRGQNVTFRCDPISEHNRLYWYRQTLGQGPEFLTYFQNEAQLEKSRLLSDRFSAERPKGSFSTLEIQRTEQGDSAMYLCASSQSHVAGASYNEQFFGPGTRLTVL.

The CDR3 nucleotides read TGTGCCAGCAGTTCCGCAAGGCCACCATACGAGCAGTACTTC. Its translation: CASSSARPPYEQYF. This chain connects TRBV28 to TRBJ2-7; D call uncertain. V was pared by 4 bases and J by 4 bases, with 14 bases between. Germline assignment: CDR1 MDHEN and CDR2 SYDVKM. The CDR3 covers 14 residues.

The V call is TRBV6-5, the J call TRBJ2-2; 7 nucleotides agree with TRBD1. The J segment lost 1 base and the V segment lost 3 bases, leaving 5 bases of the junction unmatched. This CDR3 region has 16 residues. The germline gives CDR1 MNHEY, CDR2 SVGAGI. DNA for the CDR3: TGTGCCAGCAGTTATTGGGACAGACTGAACACCGGGGAGCTGTTTTTT. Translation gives CASSYWDRLNTGELFF.

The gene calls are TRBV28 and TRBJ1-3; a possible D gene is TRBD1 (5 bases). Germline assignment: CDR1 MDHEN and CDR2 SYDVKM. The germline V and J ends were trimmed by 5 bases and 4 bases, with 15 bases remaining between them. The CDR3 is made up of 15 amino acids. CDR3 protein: CASSPLGTAGNTIYF. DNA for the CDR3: TGTGCCAGCAGTCCCCTTGGGACGGCGGGAAACACCATATATTTT.

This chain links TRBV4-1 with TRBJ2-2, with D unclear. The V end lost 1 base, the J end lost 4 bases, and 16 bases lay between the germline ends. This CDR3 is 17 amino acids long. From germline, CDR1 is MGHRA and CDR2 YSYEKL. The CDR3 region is CASSQVGIVWGTGELFF. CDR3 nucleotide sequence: TGCGCCAGCAGCCAAGTTGGTATCGTCTGGGGCACCGGGGAGCTGTTTTTT.

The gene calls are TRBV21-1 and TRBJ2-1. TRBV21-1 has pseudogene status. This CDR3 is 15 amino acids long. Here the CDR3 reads CASSKGGGPHNEQFF. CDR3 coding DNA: TGTGCCAGCAGCAAAGGTGGGGGGCCCCACAATGAGCAGTTCTTC.

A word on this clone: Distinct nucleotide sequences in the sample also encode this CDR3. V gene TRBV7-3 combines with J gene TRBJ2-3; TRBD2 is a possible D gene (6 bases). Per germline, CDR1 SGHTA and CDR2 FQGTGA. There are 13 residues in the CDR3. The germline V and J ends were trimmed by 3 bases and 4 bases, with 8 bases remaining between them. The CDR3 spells CASSFGGADTQYF. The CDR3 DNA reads TGTGCCAGCAGCTTCGGGGGAGCAGATACGCAGTATTTT.

The CDR3 DNA is TGCGCCAGCACAAGGGGGCCCCCCACAGATACGCAGTATTTT. It is translated as CASTRGPPTDTQYF. V gene TRBV5-1 combines with J gene TRBJ2-3; 7 nucleotides align to TRBD1. The CDR3 is 14 residues long. The germline V gene encodes CDR1 SGHRS and CDR2 YFSETQ. J was trimmed by 2 bases and V by 6 bases; bases with no gene match: 6.

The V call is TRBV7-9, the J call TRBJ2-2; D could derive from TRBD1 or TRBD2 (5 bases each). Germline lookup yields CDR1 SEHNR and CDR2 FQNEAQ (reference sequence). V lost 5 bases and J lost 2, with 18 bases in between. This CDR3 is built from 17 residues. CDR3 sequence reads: CASSPPAGRINTGELFF. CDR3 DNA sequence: TGTGCCAGCAGCCCCCCCGCAGGGAGAATCAACACCGGGGAGCTGTTTTTT.

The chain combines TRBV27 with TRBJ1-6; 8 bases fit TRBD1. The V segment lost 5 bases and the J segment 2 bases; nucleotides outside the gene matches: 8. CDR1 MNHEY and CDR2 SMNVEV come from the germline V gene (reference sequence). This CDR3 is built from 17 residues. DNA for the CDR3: TGTGCCAGCAGTGTACACACAGGGGGAACCTATAATTCACCCCTCCACTTT. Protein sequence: CASSVHTGGTYNSPLHF.

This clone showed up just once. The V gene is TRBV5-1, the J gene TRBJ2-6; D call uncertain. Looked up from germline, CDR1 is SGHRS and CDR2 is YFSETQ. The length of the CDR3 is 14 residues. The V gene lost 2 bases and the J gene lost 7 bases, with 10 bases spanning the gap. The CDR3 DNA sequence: TGCGCCAGCAGCTTATCTAATGTAGCCAACGTCCTGACTTTC. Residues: CASSLSNVANVLTF.

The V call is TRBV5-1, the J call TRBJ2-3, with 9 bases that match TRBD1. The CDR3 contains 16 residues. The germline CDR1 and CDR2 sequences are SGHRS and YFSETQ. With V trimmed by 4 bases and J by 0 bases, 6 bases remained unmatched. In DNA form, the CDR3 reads TGCGCCAGCAGCCCGACAGGGGGGGGAAGCACAGATACGCAGTATTTT. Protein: CASSPTGGGSTDTQYF. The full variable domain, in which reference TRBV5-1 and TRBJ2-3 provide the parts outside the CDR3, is KAGVTQTPRYLIKTRGQQVTLSCSPISGHRSVSWYQQTPGQGLQFLFEYFSETQRNKGNFPGRFSGRQFSNSRSEMNVSTLELGDSALYLCASSPTGGGSTDTQYFGPGTRLTVL.

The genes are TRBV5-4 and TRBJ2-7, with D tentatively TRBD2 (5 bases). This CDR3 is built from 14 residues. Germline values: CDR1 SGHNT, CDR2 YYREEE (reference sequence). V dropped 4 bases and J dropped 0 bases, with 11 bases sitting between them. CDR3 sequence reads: CASSVDYGSYEQYF. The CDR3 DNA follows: TGTGCCAGCAGCGTCGACTACGGCTCCTACGAGCAGTACTTC.

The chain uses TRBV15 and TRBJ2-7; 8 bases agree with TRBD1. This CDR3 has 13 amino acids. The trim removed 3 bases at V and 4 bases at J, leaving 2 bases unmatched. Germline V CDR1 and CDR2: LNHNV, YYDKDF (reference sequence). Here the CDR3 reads CATSRDRVYEQYF. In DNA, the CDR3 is TGTGCCACCAGCAGGGACAGGGTGTACGAGCAGTACTTC. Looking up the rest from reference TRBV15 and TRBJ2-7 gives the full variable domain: DAMVIQNPRYQVTQFGKPVTLSCSQTLNHNVMYWYQQKSSQAPKLLFHYYDKDFNNEADTPDNFQSRRPNTSFCFLDIRSPGLGDTAMYLCATSRDRVYEQYFGPGTRLTVT.

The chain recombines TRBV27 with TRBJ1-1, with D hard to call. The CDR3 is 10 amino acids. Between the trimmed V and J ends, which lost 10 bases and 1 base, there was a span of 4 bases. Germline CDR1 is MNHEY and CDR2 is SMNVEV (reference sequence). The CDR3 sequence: CATTNTEAFF. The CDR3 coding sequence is TGTGCCACCACGAACACTGAAGCTTTCTTT.